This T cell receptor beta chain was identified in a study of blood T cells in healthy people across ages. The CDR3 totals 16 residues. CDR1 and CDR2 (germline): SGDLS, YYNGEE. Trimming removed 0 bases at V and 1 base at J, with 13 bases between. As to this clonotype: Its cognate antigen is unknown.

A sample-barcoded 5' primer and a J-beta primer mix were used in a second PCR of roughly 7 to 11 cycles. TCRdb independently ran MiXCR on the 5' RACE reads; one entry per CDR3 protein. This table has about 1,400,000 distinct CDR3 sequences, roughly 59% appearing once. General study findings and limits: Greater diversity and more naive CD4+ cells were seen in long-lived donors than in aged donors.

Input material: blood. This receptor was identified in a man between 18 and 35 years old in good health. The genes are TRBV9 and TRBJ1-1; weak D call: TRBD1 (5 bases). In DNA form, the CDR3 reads TGTGCCAGCAGCGTAGGATCTCCGGGGCCGAACACTGAAGCTTTCTTT. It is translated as CASSVGSPGPNTEAFF.